Listed below are T cell receptor beta chains from one sample, sequenced in a study of cytomegalovirus exposure and HLA in healthy donors. The data were produced by immunoSEQ multiplex PCR, yet TCRdb's version contains in-frame clones alone and is incomplete. Among under 150,000 clones listed, approximately 74% were seen once. Sequencing was performed on PBMCs. All receptors come from a middle-aged woman in good health and CMV-seropositive. The CDR3 runs from the conserved cysteine through the conserved F or W. A D gene is named only where the DNA matches it firmly. Some rows have no size entry. The others give once, few or many, or a class for an expanded clone.

J gene: TRBJ2-3
D gene: TRBD2
V gene: TRBV7-2
clone size: once
CDR3 DNA: TGTGCCAGCAGCTTACGCAGCGGGGGGGCGGCAGATACGCAGTATTTT
CDR3 protein: CASSLRSGGAADTQYF

J gene: TRBJ2-2
D gene: TRBD2
V gene: TRBV9
clone size: NA
CDR3 DNA: TGTGCCAGCTCTGGGTTACTGGGGGGGAATACCGGGGAGCTGTTTTTT
CDR3 protein: CASSGLLGGNTGELFF

J gene: TRBJ2-7
D gene: NA
V gene: TRBV21-1
clone size: once
CDR3 DNA: TGTGCCAGCAGCAACTACTTCACAGCCGACGAGCAGTACTTC
CDR3 protein: CASSNYFTADEQYF

J gene: TRBJ1-2
D gene: NA
V gene: TRBV18
clone size: few
CDR3 DNA: TGTGCCAGCTCACCTAACACCGACTATTCTAGCTACACCTTC
CDR3 protein: CASSPNTDYSSYTF

J gene: TRBJ2-7
D gene: TRBD1
V gene: TRBV6-4
clone size: few
CDR3 DNA: TGTGCCAGCAGTGACTCGGACAGGGGCGAGCAGTACTTC
CDR3 protein: CASSDSDRGEQYF

J gene: TRBJ2-5
D gene: NA
V gene: TRBV28
clone size: few
CDR3 DNA: TGTGCCAGCAGTTTTGGGAGACGAGGGAAGGGAGGAGAGACCCAGTACTTC
CDR3 protein: CASSFGRRGKGGETQYF

J gene: TRBJ2-7
D gene: TRBD1
V gene: TRBV4-3
clone size: NA
CDR3 DNA: TGCGCCAGCAGCCAAGCCGGACAGGGGGCGGGGGAGCAGTACTTC
CDR3 protein: CASSQAGQGAGEQYF

J gene: TRBJ2-1
D gene: TRBD2
V gene: TRBV9
clone size: NA
CDR3 DNA: TGTGCCAGCAGCGTAACGTCCGGGAGGATGGGTGAGCAGTTCTTC
CDR3 protein: CASSVTSGRMGEQFF

J gene: TRBJ1-4
D gene: TRBD1
V gene: TRBV5-1
clone size: NA
CDR3 DNA: TGCGCCAGCAGCTTACGGACAGGGGGGTATAATGAAAAACTGTTTTTT
CDR3 protein: CASSLRTGGYNEKLFF

J gene: TRBJ2-1
D gene: TRBD2
V gene: TRBV4-2
clone size: few
CDR3 DNA: TGTGCCAGCAGCCAATCCGGGACTAGCGGGACTAATGAGCAGTTCTTC
CDR3 protein: CASSQSGTSGTNEQFF

J gene: TRBJ2-1
D gene: TRBD1
V gene: TRBV6-6
clone size: NA
CDR3 DNA: TGTGCCAGCAGTTACCCGGAGACAGGGGTCCACAATGAGCAGTTCTTC
CDR3 protein: CASSYPETGVHNEQFF

J gene: TRBJ2-7
D gene: NA
V gene: TRBV10-3
clone size: NA
CDR3 DNA: TGTGCCATCGGTACGGACCGAGGGACCTACGAGCAGTACTTC
CDR3 protein: CAIGTDRGTYEQYF

J gene: TRBJ2-1
D gene: TRBD2
V gene: TRBV29-1
clone size: NA
CDR3 DNA: TGCAGTTTTGACGGTCTAGCGGGGGGGCAGTTCTTC
CDR3 protein: CSFDGLAGGQFF

J gene: TRBJ1-4
D gene: NA
V gene: TRBV18
clone size: NA
CDR3 DNA: TGTGCCAGCTCACGTCAGGACCTAGGGGTGAAGGAAAAACTGTTTTTT
CDR3 protein: CASSRQDLGVKEKLFF

J gene: TRBJ2-7
D gene: NA
V gene: TRBV19
clone size: NA
CDR3 DNA: TGTGCCAGTAGTATAGGAGAAGGGGTCGAGCGGTACTTC
CDR3 protein: CASSIGEGVERYF

J gene: TRBJ2-1
D gene: TRBD2
V gene: TRBV19
clone size: NA
CDR3 DNA: TGTGCCAGTAGTATAGGGGAGGGACTAGCAGCCGGGGGGCAGTTCTTC
CDR3 protein: CASSIGEGLAAGGQFF

J gene: TRBJ2-7
D gene: NA
V gene: TRBV5-1
clone size: NA
CDR3 DNA: TGCGCCAGCAGCTTGTCGGGGGGCGGGGGCCTCTCCTACGAGCAGTACTTC
CDR3 protein: CASSLSGGGGLSYEQYF

J gene: TRBJ2-1
D gene: TRBD2
V gene: TRBV5-1
clone size: few
CDR3 DNA: TGCGCCAGCAGCTTGGAACTAGCGGGGGGACGCAATGAGCAGTTCTTC
CDR3 protein: CASSLELAGGRNEQFF

J gene: TRBJ1-3
D gene: NA
V gene: TRBV5-6
clone size: NA
CDR3 DNA: TGTGCCAGCAGCCTAAAGGCGGGGGCTGGAAACACCATATATTTT
CDR3 protein: CASSLKAGAGNTIYF

J gene: TRBJ1-2
D gene: NA
V gene: TRBV7-9
clone size: NA
CDR3 DNA: TGTGCCAGCAGCTTCCCCATGACAGTTGATGGCTACACCTTC
CDR3 protein: CASSFPMTVDGYTF

J gene: TRBJ1-6
D gene: NA
V gene: TRBV6-5
clone size: NA
CDR3 DNA: TGTGCCAGCAGTTACCAACGTGGGCATGATAATTCACCCCTCCACTTT
CDR3 protein: CASSYQRGHDNSPLHF

J gene: TRBJ2-2
D gene: NA
V gene: TRBV7-3
clone size: NA
CDR3 DNA: TGTGCCAGCAGTTATCGGGGCACCGGGGAGCTGTTTTTT
CDR3 protein: CASSYRGTGELFF

J gene: TRBJ2-7
D gene: TRBD1
V gene: TRBV29-1
clone size: NA
CDR3 DNA: TGCAGCGTGCGGGACAGGGGTTTTGGAGAGCAGTACTTC
CDR3 protein: CSVRDRGFGEQYF

J gene: TRBJ2-6
D gene: TRBD1
V gene: TRBV23-1
clone size: NA
CDR3 DNA: TGCGCCAGCAGTCATCCAGTCCGGGACAGGTACCTCTCTGGGGCCAACGTCCTGACTTTC
CDR3 protein: CASSHPVRDRYLSGANVLTF

J gene: TRBJ2-1
D gene: TRBD2
V gene: TRBV11-2
clone size: few
CDR3 DNA: TGTGCCAGCAGCTTTTCAAGCGGGGGGGCCAATGAGCAGTTCTTC
CDR3 protein: CASSFSSGGANEQFF

J gene: TRBJ1-1
D gene: NA
V gene: TRBV7-6
clone size: NA
CDR3 DNA: TGTGCCAGCAGCTCGGGGGGGTTCCCTGAAGCTTTCTTT
CDR3 protein: CASSSGGFPEAFF

J gene: TRBJ1-4
D gene: TRBD1
V gene: TRBV10-1
clone size: NA
CDR3 DNA: TGCGCCAGCAGTGACCCACCGGGGGACAGTTACGCAACTAATGAAAAACTGTTTTTT
CDR3 protein: CASSDPPGDSYATNEKLFF

J gene: TRBJ2-1
D gene: NA
V gene: TRBV4-1
clone size: NA
CDR3 DNA: TGCGCCAGCAGCCTAATGACTGGATACAATGAGCAGTTCTTC
CDR3 protein: CASSLMTGYNEQFF

J gene: TRBJ1-5
D gene: TRBD1
V gene: TRBV19
clone size: NA
CDR3 DNA: TGTGCCAGTAGTCTCGACAGGGATAATCAGCCCCAGCATTTT
CDR3 protein: CASSLDRDNQPQHF

J gene: TRBJ1-5
D gene: TRBD1
V gene: TRBV19
clone size: NA
CDR3 DNA: TGTGCCAGTACCGATGGAGGGGACAGGGAGGAAGATAGCAATCAGCCCCAGCATTTT
CDR3 protein: CASTDGGDREEDSNQPQHF

J gene: TRBJ2-5
D gene: NA
V gene: TRBV4-1
clone size: few
CDR3 DNA: TGCGCCAGCAGCCAAGGGTCGAGTACGACCCAGTACTTC
CDR3 protein: CASSQGSSTTQYF